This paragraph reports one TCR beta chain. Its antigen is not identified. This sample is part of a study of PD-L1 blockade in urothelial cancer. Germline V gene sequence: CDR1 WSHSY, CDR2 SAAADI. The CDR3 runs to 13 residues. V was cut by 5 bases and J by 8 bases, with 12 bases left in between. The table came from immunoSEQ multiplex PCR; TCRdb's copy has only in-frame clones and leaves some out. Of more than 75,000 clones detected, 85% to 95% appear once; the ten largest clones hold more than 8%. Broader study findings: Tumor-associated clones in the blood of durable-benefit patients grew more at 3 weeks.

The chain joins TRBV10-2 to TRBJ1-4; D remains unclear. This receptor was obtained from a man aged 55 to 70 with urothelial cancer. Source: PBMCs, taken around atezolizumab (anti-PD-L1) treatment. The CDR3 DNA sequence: TGCGCCAGCAGTATTGGGCTGGCCGAAAAACTGTTTTTT. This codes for CASSIGLAEKLFF.